These 13 T cell receptor beta chains were all obtained from the same sample, sequenced in a study of regulatory T cells in long-lasting Graves disease. Construction of the TCR beta libraries employed iRepertoire HTBI primers in conjunction with Arm-PCR of CDR3 regions. A single record per CDR3 protein comes from TCRdb applying MiXCR to the multiplex PCR reads. The sample lists under 250,000 distinct CDR3 sequences, roughly a fifth occurring once. The time point denotes: newly diagnosed GD, antithyroid drugs for less than 3 months. PBMC RNA was the source of the TCR library. The same sample was also used in a study of T cells in Graves' hyperthyroidism and ophthalmopathy.

The input for sequencing was peripheral blood mononuclear cells (PBMCs), taken at new diagnosis, from a patient treated with antithyroid drugs. Source of these receptors: a woman in her 30s with Graves disease.

The sample holds many counts of this clonotype. The chain couples TRBV28 to TRBJ1-3; 8 bases are shared with TRBD1. V lost 5 bases to trimming and J lost 3 bases; unmatched junction nucleotides: 9. CDR1 is MDHEN and CDR2 is SYDVKM in the germline V gene. The CDR3 loop spans 16 amino acids. CDR3 in DNA: TGTGCCAGCAGTCCCCTAGGACAGGGATTTGGAAACACCATATATTTT. Encoded protein: CASSPLGQGFGNTIYF.

This clonotype was found many times. The rearrangement uses TRBV12-5 and TRBJ1-5; 7 bases are shared with TRBD1. Germline V CDR1 and CDR2: LGHNT, FRNRAP. The CDR3 runs to 20 residues. With V trimmed by 4 bases and J by 5 bases, 23 bases remained unmatched. CDR3 in DNA: TGTGCTAGTGGTTCAAATGAGAAATTCACAGGGGAGGCCCCCCATCAGCCCCAGCATTTT. The encoded protein is CASGSNEKFTGEAPHQPQHF.

This clonotype was counted many times. CDR3: CSASEVAGGEQYF. The CDR3 DNA is TGCAGTGCTAGTGAGGTAGCGGGCGGCGAGCAGTACTTC. The J gene is TRBJ2-7, the V gene TRBV20-1, with 7 positions matching TRBD2. Germline V gives CDR1 DFQATT, CDR2 SNEGSKA (reference sequence). This CDR3 region has 13 residues. J was trimmed by 6 bases and V by 3 bases; bases with no gene match: 8.

Ten or more counts support this clonotype. This sequence joins TRBV6-1 and TRBJ1-2; no definite D call. The CDR3 has 14 residues. Between the trimmed V and J ends, which lost 3 bases and 4 bases, there was a span of 12 bases. CDR1 and CDR2 from the germline V gene are MNHNS and SASEGT. CDR3 amino acids: CASSDFGATYGYTF. In DNA, the CDR3 is TGTGCCAGCAGTGACTTTGGAGCTACCTATGGCTACACCTTC.

This clonotype was observed a single time. One end of the junction does not line up with germline, which may come from a read error. The J gene is TRBJ2-3, the V gene TRBV7-9; D possibly corresponds to TRBD1 (5 bases). This CDR3 contains 17 residues. Germline CDR1 reads SEHNR; CDR2 reads FQNEAQ (reference sequence). CDR3 protein: CASSLLTAIRNTDAQYF. DNA of the CDR3: TGTGCCAGCAGCTTATTGACAGCCATTAGAAACACAGATGCGCAGTATTTT.

This clonotype was seen only a few times. The chain has TRBV5-6 and TRBJ1-2, with a weak D call TRBD1 (6 bases). The CDR3 totals 16 residues. Germline V gives CDR1 SGHDT, CDR2 YYEEEE. V dropped 3 bases and J dropped 0 bases, with 15 bases sitting between them. This CDR3 reads CASSWAWTDANYGYTF. The CDR3 DNA reads TGTGCCAGCAGCTGGGCCTGGACAGATGCTAACTATGGCTACACCTTC.

The sample holds many counts of this clonotype. V usage is TRBV11-2 and J usage is TRBJ1-4, with a possible D match to TRBD1 (5 bases). V was clipped by 6 bases and J by 0 bases, with 11 bases between them. The CDR3 consists of 15 residues. Germline values: CDR1 SGHAT, CDR2 FQNNGV. The CDR3 reads CASSSRGATNEKLFF. The CDR3 DNA reads as TGTGCCAGCAGTTCGAGGGGTGCAACTAATGAAAAACTGTTTTTT.

Many counts were recorded for this clonotype. The chain employs TRBV2 and TRBJ1-1; the D is unclear. The CDR3 spans 15 residues. Germline lookup yields CDR1 SNHLY and CDR2 FYNNEI. Trimming left V 2 bases short and J 3 bases short, with 13 bases between. The CDR3 region is CASSERKGPYTEAFF. In nucleotides, the CDR3 is TGTGCCAGCAGTGAAAGGAAAGGGCCCTACACTGAAGCTTTCTTT.

Concerning this clonotype: Because it lacks the conserved phenylalanine or tryptophan at the end, this CDR3 is likely a read error. This sequence joins TRBV20-1 and TRBJ2-2; D tentatively reads TRBD1 or TRBD2 (7 bases each). The V gene's germline CDR1 is DFQATT and CDR2 SNEGSKA (reference sequence). The V and J ends lost 1 base and 4 bases respectively, with 19 bases between them. There are 17 residues in the CDR3. CDR3 in amino acids: CSARGTGWREITGELFS. The DNA for the CDR3 is TGCAGTGCTAGAGGGACAGGCTGGCGGGAGATCACCGGGGAGCTGTTTTCT.

In this sample, this clonotype turned up many times. This chain links TRBV20-1 with TRBJ2-7; D tentatively reads TRBD1 or TRBD2 (5 bases each). This CDR3 contains 18 residues. The V gene lost 5 bases and the J gene lost 0 bases, with 26 bases spanning the gap. Germline values: CDR1 DFQATT, CDR2 SNEGSKA (reference sequence). This chain's CDR3 is CSACNPLLGDLSSYEQYF. The CDR3 DNA is TGCAGTGCTTGTAACCCCCTACTTGGGGACCTTTCCTCCTACGAGCAGTACTTC.

The sample holds many counts of this clonotype. The rearrangement links TRBV18 to TRBJ1-2; unclear D gene. The germline CDR1 and CDR2 sequences are KGHSH and LQKENI. The CDR3 runs 14 residues. V dropped 5 bases and J dropped 2 bases, with 12 bases sitting between them. CDR3: CASSSPDGNYGYTF. As DNA, the CDR3 is TGTGCCAGCTCAAGTCCTGACGGAAACTATGGCTACACCTTC.

The rearrangement links TRBV5-1 to TRBJ2-3; D remains ambiguous. The V end lost 5 bases, the J end lost 0 bases, and 10 bases lay between the germline ends. CDR1 is SGHRS, CDR2 YFSETQ, per germline. This CDR3 has 14 amino acids. The CDR3 region has the DNA TGCGCCAGCAGTTACTACACCAGCACAGATACGCAGTATTTT. Translation gives CASSYYTSTDTQYF.

This clonotype has a count of ten or more. V is TRBV20-1 and J is TRBJ2-2; no clear D. V was cut by 2 bases and J by 6 bases, with 13 bases left in between. The CDR3 runs to 14 residues. Germline CDR1 and CDR2: DFQATT and SNEGSKA (reference sequence). CDR3 in DNA: TGCAGTGCTAGAAACCCGATAGCCGCCGGGGAGCTGTTTTTT. It is translated as CSARNPIAAGELFF.